Below are 24 T cell receptor beta chains sequenced from a single sample in a study of T cells in Graves' hyperthyroidism and ophthalmopathy. What was amplified from RNA transcripts were TCR beta CDR3 regions. The HTBI primer set drove a first-round RT-PCR of the TCR CDR3. In TCRdb, the multiplex PCR reads were re-called with MiXCR into one record per CDR3 protein. The table has hundreds of thousands of distinct CDR3 sequences, approximately 44% seen once. Material: peripheral blood or thyroid tissue (not recorded which). The source of these receptors is a woman aged 18-29 years with Graves' hyperthyroidism.

On this clonotype: This may stem from a read error, because a much larger clone lies one nucleotide away. The chain is built from TRBV2 and TRBJ1-1, with TRBD1 matching over 7 bases. This CDR3 contains 15 residues. The germline CDR1 and CDR2 sequences are SNHLY and FYNNEI. The junction had 10 bases not matched to a gene; V was cut back by 5 bases and J by 4 bases. CDR3 residues: CASSKSGQMGTEAFF. Written as DNA, the CDR3 is TGTGCCAGCAGTAAATCGGGACAGATGGGCACTGAAGCTTTCTTT.

The V and J genes are TRBV20-1 and TRBJ2-7; D is unclear. There are 11 residues in the CDR3. Germline V gene data show CDR1 as DFQATT and CDR2 as SNEGSKA (reference sequence). Trimming took 3 bases from V and 4 from J, leaving 7 bases between them. The CDR3 loop reads CSARPAYEQYF. CDR3 nucleotides: TGCAGTGCTAGGCCCGCGTACGAGCAGTACTTC.

The rearrangement links TRBV4-2 to TRBJ2-7, with 9 bases identical to TRBD1. V lost 5 bases, J lost 3 bases, and 8 bases stayed unmatched. This CDR3 spans 15 amino acids. Germline V CDR1 and CDR2: LGHNA, YNFKEQ. CDR3 in DNA: TGTGCCAGCAGCGAGTACGGGACAGGGCTCTACGAGCAGTACTTC. Its translation: CASSEYGTGLYEQYF.

A few counts support this clonotype. V and J are TRBV2 and TRBJ1-4, with 7 nucleotides matching TRBD1. CDR1 is SNHLY and CDR2 is FYNNEI in the germline V gene. The CDR3 is 14 residues long. With V trimmed by 6 bases and J by 4 bases, 5 bases remained unmatched. The CDR3 bases are TGTGCCAGCAGCGGGACAGCAGATAATGAAAAACTGTTTTTT. This gives the protein CASSGTADNEKLFF.

This clonotype was observed many times. The chain has TRBV29-1 and TRBJ1-5, with D possibly matching TRBD1 (5 bases). V lost 4 bases and J lost 6, with 16 bases in between. Germline values: CDR1 SQVTM, CDR2 ANQGSEA. The CDR3 loop spans 14 amino acids. The CDR3 DNA follows: TGCAGCGTTGCGTTCGGCTCGGGGGTTCAGCCCCAGCATTTT. This sequence encodes CSVAFGSGVQPQHF.

This clonotype showed up just a few times. This chain joins TRBV7-9 and TRBJ2-7; 7 positions match TRBD1. J was trimmed by 0 bases and V by 6 bases; bases with no gene match: 11. CDR1 and CDR2 from the germline V gene are SEHNR and FQNEAQ (reference sequence). The CDR3 is 16 amino acids. CDR3 sequence: CASSYPGQASSYEQYF. The CDR3 nucleotides are TGTGCCAGCAGTTACCCTGGACAGGCGAGCTCCTACGAGCAGTACTTC.

This chain links TRBV5-1 with TRBJ1-1; possibly TRBD1 for D (5 bases). The germline CDR1 and CDR2 sequences are SGHRS and YFSETQ. V was clipped by 4 bases and J by 1 base, with 11 bases between them. The length of the CDR3 is 14 residues. Here the CDR3 DNA reads TGCGCCAGCAGCCCACAGGAGGGGAACACTGAAGCTTTCTTT. This gives the protein CASSPQEGNTEAFF.

The chain has TRBV20-1 and TRBJ1-5, with D possibly TRBD1 on 6 matching bases. CDR1 is DFQATT and CDR2 is SNEGSKA in the germline V gene (reference sequence). V was shortened by 4 bases and J by 5 bases, with 12 bases between the two germline ends. The CDR3 is 13 amino acids. CDR3 sequence reads: CSAKGVIYQPQHF. In DNA, the CDR3 is TGCAGTGCTAAGGGGGTTATCTATCAGCCCCAGCATTTT.

This clonotype appeared a few times. The chain carries TRBV29-1 and TRBJ2-2; D possibly corresponds to TRBD2 (6 bases). Germline loops: CDR1 SQVTM, CDR2 ANQGSEA. With 6 bases removed from V and 1 base from J, the gap between germline ends came to 15 bases. This CDR3 comprises 15 residues. The CDR3 DNA is TGCAGCGTAGGAGGCGGGCGGGGGAACACCGGGGAGCTGTTTTTT. Amino acids: CSVGGGRGNTGELFF.

The genes are TRBV20-1 and TRBJ1-2, with TRBD1 matching over 8 bases. V gave up 0 bases and J gave up 5 bases; unmatched junction bases: 14. CDR3 size: 17 residues. Germline CDR1 and CDR2: DFQATT and SNEGSKA (reference sequence). The CDR3 bases are TGCAGTGCTAGAGATAATAAACTGGGACAGGAGCTGTATGGCTACACCTTC. Translated: CSARDNKLGQELYGYTF.

The chain combines TRBV7-3 with TRBJ2-7; a weak D match, TRBD1 (6 bases). The CDR3 has 14 residues. Trimming removed 2 bases from V and 5 bases from J, with 13 bases in between. Germline V gene lookup returns CDR1 SGHTA and CDR2 FQGTGA. CDR3 protein: CASSLSWAGDEQYF. DNA of the CDR3: TGTGCCAGCAGCTTATCGTGGGCAGGGGACGAGCAGTACTTC.

V and J are TRBV24-1 and TRBJ2-5; D perhaps matches TRBD1 (6 bases). The V gene lost 7 bases and the J gene lost 4 bases, with 12 bases spanning the gap. Germline V gene sequence: CDR1 KGHDR, CDR2 SFDVKD. This CDR3 contains 13 residues. CDR3 DNA sequence: TGTGCCACCAGCGTGGGGGCGATAGAGACCCAGTACTTC. As protein: CATSVGAIETQYF.

This clonotype appeared a single time. This likely stems from a read error, as it lies one base from a far larger clone. The V and J genes are TRBV7-4 and TRBJ2-7; D not certain. Germline V gene data show CDR1 as SGHVT and CDR2 as SQSDAQ. The CDR3 is 13 residues long. CDR3 residues: CASSLAGTYEQCF. CDR3 DNA sequence: TGTGCCAGCAGCTTAGCCGGAACTTACGAGCAGTGCTTC.

A few counts support this clonotype. At one end, the junction sequence differs from germline, possibly due to a read error. CDR3 loop: CASSQDYWGASHEQYF. CDR3 DNA sequence: TGTGCCAGCAGCCAAGATTACTGGGGTGCCTCCCACGAGCAGTACTTC. The gene calls are TRBV14 and TRBJ2-7; D gene uncertain. The germline CDR1 and CDR2 sequences are SGHDN and FVKESK. The CDR3 is made up of 16 amino acids. Full variable domain (outside the CDR3, taken from reference TRBV14 and TRBJ2-7): EAGVTQFPSHSVIEKGQTVTLRCDPISGHDNLYWYRRVMGKEIKFLLHFVKESKQDESGMPNNRFLAERTGGTYSTLKVQPAELEDSGVYFCASSQDYWGASHEQYFGPGTRLTVT.

The chain is built from TRBV2 and TRBJ1-2; D unresolved. The V gene's germline CDR1 is SNHLY and CDR2 FYNNEI. V was pared by 2 bases and J by 4 bases, with 5 bases between. The CDR3 covers 12 residues. The CDR3: CASSERAYGYTF. As DNA, the CDR3 is TGTGCCAGCAGTGAACGGGCCTATGGCTACACCTTC.

This clonotype was counted at least ten times. The chain joins TRBV29-1 to TRBJ1-2, with TRBD1 matching 7 bases. CDR3 length: 10 amino acids. J was trimmed by 8 bases and V by 4 bases; bases with no gene match: 1. Germline assignment: CDR1 SQVTM and CDR2 ANQGSEA. This chain's CDR3 is CSVVGGGYTF. For the CDR3, the DNA is TGCAGCGTTGTAGGGGGCGGCTACACCTTC. Combining the CDR3 with reference TRBV29-1 and TRBJ1-2 gives the whole variable domain SAVISQKPSRDICQRGTSLTIQCQVDSQVTMMFWYRQQPGQSLTLIATANQGSEATYESGFVIDKFPISRPNLTFSTLTVSNMSPEDSSIYLCSVVGGGYTFGSGTRLTVV.

This clonotype has more than one count but fewer than ten. The chain uses TRBV10-3 and TRBJ1-1; possible D gene TRBD1, 5 bases. V dropped 0 bases and J dropped 5 bases, with 10 bases sitting between them. Per germline, CDR1 ENHRY and CDR2 SYGVKD. The CDR3 totals 14 residues. CDR3 nucleotide sequence: TGTGCCATCAGTGAGTCGCCGGGGGGTACTGAAGCTTTCTTT. This encodes CAISESPGGTEAFF.

V and J are TRBV19 and TRBJ1-1; 7 positions match TRBD1. Per germline, CDR1 LNHDA and CDR2 SQIVND (reference sequence). Trimming took 10 bases from V and 4 from J; bases not matched to a gene: 12. There are 14 residues in the CDR3. CDR3 amino acids: CATAPRQGITEAFF. The CDR3 nucleotides read TGTGCCACCGCACCCCGACAGGGCATCACTGAAGCTTTCTTT. Combining the CDR3 with reference TRBV19 and TRBJ1-1 gives the whole variable domain DGGITQSPKYLFRKEGQNVTLSCEQNLNHDAMYWYRQDPGQGLRLIYYSQIVNDFQKGDIAEGYSVSREKKESFPLTVTSAQKNPTAFYLCATAPRQGITEAFFGQGTRLTVV.

Ten or more counts support this clonotype. The gene calls are TRBV10-3 and TRBJ2-5, with TRBD1 matching 10 bases. CDR1 ENHRY and CDR2 SYGVKD come from the germline V gene. This CDR3 spans 15 amino acids. J lost 1 base, V lost 2 bases, and 1 base had no gene match. The chain's CDR3 is CAISEDRGRQETQYF. The CDR3 DNA sequence: TGTGCCATCAGTGAGGACAGGGGGCGCCAAGAGACCCAGTACTTC.

Only a few counts were recorded for this clonotype. One end of the junction does not line up with germline, which may come from a read error. The CDR3 sequence is CASSHGQGPNSPLHF. The CDR3 DNA follows: TGCGCCAGCAGCCACGGACAGGGGCCCAATTCACCCCTCCACTTT. V is TRBV11-1 and J is TRBJ1-6; TRBD1 matches at 9 bases. The CDR3 totals 15 residues. Germline V gene lookup returns CDR1 SGHAT and CDR2 FQDESV (reference sequence).

The rearrangement links TRBV7-8 to TRBJ1-5, with D uncertain. CDR1 and CDR2 from the germline V gene are SGHVS and FQNEAQ. The CDR3 extends over 18 amino acids. V was clipped by 5 bases and J by 4 bases, with 24 bases between them. CDR3 region: CASSPMRIAGIGNQPQHF. As DNA, the CDR3 is TGTGCCAGCAGCCCAATGCGAATAGCGGGTATTGGGAATCAGCCCCAGCATTTT. Complete variable domain (other parts from reference TRBV7-8 and TRBJ1-5): GAGVSQSPRYKVAKRGQDVALRCDPISGHVSLFWYQQALGQGPEFLTYFQNEAQLDKSGLPSDRFFAERPEGSVSTLKIQRTQQEDSAVYLCASSPMRIAGIGNQPQHFGDGTRLSIL.

The J gene is TRBJ2-7, the V gene TRBV2; D is possibly TRBD2 (5 bases). Between the trimmed V and J ends, which lost 5 bases and 3 bases, there was a span of 20 bases. This CDR3 region has 16 residues. Germline V gives CDR1 SNHLY, CDR2 FYNNEI. This CDR3 reads CASSRRVGDRHYEQYF. The CDR3 DNA is TGTGCCAGCAGTCGGCGGGTCGGGGATCGGCACTACGAGCAGTACTTC.

The rearrangement links TRBV20-1 to TRBJ1-5; D remains ambiguous. CDR1 DFQATT and CDR2 SNEGSKA come from the germline V gene (reference sequence). Trimming took 4 bases from V and 4 from J, leaving 17 bases between them. This CDR3 is 15 amino acids long. The CDR3 loop is CSAIDRALSNQPQHF. CDR3 DNA sequence: TGCAGTGCTATTGACCGGGCCTTGAGTAATCAGCCCCAGCATTTT.

This clonotype was detected a few times. This chain joins TRBV7-2 and TRBJ2-7; weak D call: TRBD1 (6 bases). Between the trimmed V and J ends, which lost 5 bases and 3 bases, there was a span of 14 bases. Germline CDR1 SGHTA, CDR2 FQGNSA. The CDR3 consists of 14 residues. DNA of the CDR3: TGTGCCAGCAGCGTCACAGGGTCGGGCTACGAGCAGTACTTC. Encoded protein: CASSVTGSGYEQYF.